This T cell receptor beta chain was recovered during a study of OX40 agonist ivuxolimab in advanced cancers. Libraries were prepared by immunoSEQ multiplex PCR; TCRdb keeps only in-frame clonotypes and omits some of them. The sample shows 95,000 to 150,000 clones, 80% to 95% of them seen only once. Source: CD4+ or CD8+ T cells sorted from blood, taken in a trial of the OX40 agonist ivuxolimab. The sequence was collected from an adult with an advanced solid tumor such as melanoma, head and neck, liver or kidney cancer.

The DNA of the CDR3 is TGTGCCAGTAGTATAGTTGACGGAAGGGTGGGTTATAGCAATCAGCCCCAGCATTTT. Amino acids: CASSIVDGRVGYSNQPQHF. The gene calls are TRBV19 and TRBJ1-5, with D unclear. Germline V gives CDR1 LNHDA, CDR2 SQIVND (reference sequence). Trimming took off 1 base at V and 0 bases at J, with 19 bases between the two ends. The CDR3 consists of 19 residues.